These T cell receptor beta chains were read from a single sample in a study of blood T cell repertoires in COVID-19. The table came from immunoSEQ multiplex PCR; TCRdb's copy has only in-frame clones and leaves some out. The sample contains about 79,000 clones, over 85% of which appear only once. Sequenced sample: peripheral blood. Source of these receptors: a man aged 45-60 years with active COVID-19. The CDR3 runs from the conserved cysteine through the conserved F or W. The D gene is left open where the match is weak. Some rows mark clone size as missing; the rest say once, few, many or name a class of expanded clone.

cdr3_aa: CASSLSNNEQFF
cdr3_nt: TGTGCCAGCAGCTTATCTAACAATGAGCAGTTCTTC
v_call: TRBV11-2
clone_size: -
d_call: -
j_call: TRBJ2-1

cdr3_aa: CATSRARPLTSGNTNEQFF
cdr3_nt: TGTGCCACCAGCAGAGCTAGGCCCCTGACTAGCGGGAATACGAATGAGCAGTTCTTC
v_call: TRBV15
clone_size: -
d_call: TRBD2
j_call: TRBJ2-1

cdr3_aa: CSVEGGPRTETQYF
cdr3_nt: TGCAGCGTTGAAGGCGGGCCGAGGACAGAGACCCAGTACTTC
v_call: TRBV29-1
clone_size: once
d_call: -
j_call: TRBJ2-5

cdr3_aa: CASSGDTHSTDTQYF
cdr3_nt: TGCGCCAGCAGTGGGGACACTCACTCCACAGATACGCAGTATTTT
v_call: TRBV5-1
clone_size: -
d_call: -
j_call: TRBJ2-3

cdr3_aa: CASSTGRGTSTDTQYF
cdr3_nt: TGCGCCAGCAGCACAGGCAGGGGTACTAGCACAGATACGCAGTATTTT
v_call: TRBV5-1
clone_size: -
d_call: -
j_call: TRBJ2-3

cdr3_aa: CTSISTSAHSTSSYEQYF
cdr3_nt: TGCACCAGCATTAGTACCAGCGCGCACTCTACTAGCTCCTACGAGCAGTACTTC
v_call: TRBV1
clone_size: -
d_call: -
j_call: TRBJ2-7

cdr3_aa: CASSAQGKGIEKLFF
cdr3_nt: TGTGCCAGCAGCGCCCAGGGGAAAGGAATTGAAAAACTGTTTTTT
v_call: TRBV28
clone_size: -
d_call: -
j_call: TRBJ1-4

cdr3_aa: CASIGQGESAAFF
cdr3_nt: TGTGCCAGTATTGGACAGGGGGAATCTGCAGCTTTCTTT
v_call: TRBV19
clone_size: -
d_call: TRBD1
j_call: TRBJ1-1

cdr3_aa: CASSLRQGWETQYF
cdr3_nt: TGTGCCAGCAGTCTAAGACAGGGGTGGGAGACCCAGTACTTC
v_call: TRBV28
clone_size: -
d_call: TRBD1
j_call: TRBJ2-5

cdr3_aa: CASSLKRWQGMDEKYSNQPQHF
cdr3_nt: TGTGCCAGCAGCTTAAAACGGTGGCAGGGGATGGACGAAAAATATAGCAATCAGCCCCAGCATTTT
v_call: TRBV7-8
clone_size: once
d_call: -
j_call: TRBJ1-5

cdr3_aa: CASSQRQGYTEAFF
cdr3_nt: TGTGCCAGCAGTCAACGACAGGGTTACACTGAAGCTTTCTTT
v_call: TRBV27
clone_size: -
d_call: TRBD1
j_call: TRBJ1-1

cdr3_aa: CASSLGQAYNEQFF
cdr3_nt: TGTGCCAGCAGCCTCGGACAGGCCTACAATGAGCAGTTCTTC
v_call: TRBV7-2
clone_size: once
d_call: TRBD1
j_call: TRBJ2-1

cdr3_aa: CASSSRLSGGGQDTQYF
cdr3_nt: TGCGCCAGCAGCTCCAGACTTAGCGGGGGAGGGCAAGATACGCAGTATTTT
v_call: TRBV5-1
clone_size: -
d_call: TRBD2
j_call: TRBJ2-3

cdr3_aa: CASSQGQGAGQPQHF
cdr3_nt: TGCGCCAGCAGCCAGGGACAGGGGGCAGGGCAGCCCCAGCATTTT
v_call: TRBV4-1
clone_size: -
d_call: TRBD1
j_call: TRBJ1-5

cdr3_aa: CASSPQENTEAFF
cdr3_nt: TGTGCCAGCAGCCCACAGGAGAACACTGAAGCTTTCTTT
v_call: TRBV5-5
clone_size: -
d_call: -
j_call: TRBJ1-1

cdr3_aa: CASSLDPASTGVNGYTF
cdr3_nt: TGTGCCAGCAGCTTGGACCCAGCCTCGACAGGGGTTAATGGCTACACCTTC
v_call: TRBV5-4
clone_size: -
d_call: TRBD1
j_call: TRBJ1-2

cdr3_aa: CASSPRDMDNSPLHF
cdr3_nt: TGTGCCAGTAGCCCCCGAGACATGGATAATTCACCCCTCCACTTT
v_call: TRBV19
clone_size: once
d_call: -
j_call: TRBJ1-6

cdr3_aa: CASSQERPAGQVPRYGYTF
cdr3_nt: TGCGCCAGCAGCCAAGAACGTCCGGCGGGACAGGTACCGAGATATGGCTACACCTTC
v_call: TRBV4-3
clone_size: -
d_call: TRBD1
j_call: TRBJ1-2

cdr3_aa: CASSLSGEQYF
cdr3_nt: TGTGCCAGCAGTTTATCCGGCGAGCAGTACTTC
v_call: TRBV28
clone_size: -
d_call: -
j_call: TRBJ2-7

cdr3_aa: CASSQDQGGVLFF
cdr3_nt: TGTGCCAGCAGCCAAGATCAGGGGGGAGTTCTGTTTTTT
v_call: TRBV4-2
clone_size: -
d_call: TRBD1
j_call: TRBJ1-4

cdr3_aa: CASSPPDRGSGELFF
cdr3_nt: TGTGCCAGCAGTCCACCGGACAGGGGCAGCGGGGAGCTGTTTTTT
v_call: TRBV7-9
clone_size: -
d_call: TRBD1
j_call: TRBJ2-2

cdr3_aa: CASSDYRDRVHEQYF
cdr3_nt: TGTGCCAGCAGCGACTACCGGGACAGGGTCCACGAGCAGTACTTC
v_call: TRBV7-9
clone_size: -
d_call: TRBD1
j_call: TRBJ2-7